A single sample is the source of the 6 T cell receptor beta chains below, sequenced in a study of spatial heterogeneity in lung cancer. Regarding the study as a whole: It was found that expanded intratumoral alpha and beta TCR counts tracked tumor mutation counts.

TCRdb re-analysed the 5' RACE reads in MiXCR, keeping a single row per CDR3 protein. The sample includes over 5,500 distinct CDR3 sequences, roughly 15% of them seen just once. Antigens for these TCRs are unknown. Documented time point: sample taken at primary tumor resection. Specimen: lung tumor tissue, collected at surgery. The receptors shown here come from a male donor with early-stage non-small cell lung cancer.

This clonotype is termed medium-sized (0.01 to 0.1%). Since it is a stray read in a library aimed at alpha chains, this beta chain has a size that is not meaningful. The chain links TRBV6-2 or TRBV6-3 to TRBJ1-5; perhaps TRBD1 as D (6 bases). With 10 bases removed from V and 6 bases from J, the gap between germline ends came to 19 bases. This CDR3 spans 14 amino acids. The germline V gene has CDR1 MNHEY and CDR2 SVGEGT. CDR3 coding DNA: TGTGCCATTTCAGGGGTGGGCTTGAGTCAGCCCCAGCATTTT. Amino acids: CAISGVGLSQPQHF.

This clonotype qualifies as medium-sized. With the library built for alpha chains, this beta chain is off target and its frequency is not meaningful. This rearrangement joins TRBV29-1 to TRBJ1-2; 9 bases agree with TRBD1. J was trimmed by 5 bases and V by 6 bases; bases with no gene match: 4. The CDR3 has 12 amino acids. Germline CDR1 reads SQVTM; CDR2 reads ANQGSEA. The CDR3 DNA sequence: TGCAGCGTAGGTGACAGGGGGTATGGCTACACCTTC. Residues: CSVGDRGYGYTF.

With respect to this clonotype: This beta chain came through as a stray read in a library set up for alpha chains, and its size says little. The chain employs TRBV11-2 and TRBJ1-2; 7 positions agree with TRBD1. Trimming removed 1 base from V and 5 bases from J; junction bases left unmatched: 7. CDR3 size: 15 residues. Germline V gene lookup returns CDR1 SGHAT and CDR2 FQNNGV. The CDR3 DNA reads TGTGCCAGCAGCTTAGTGCCAGGGGGTTTGTATGGCTACACCTTC. Translation gives CASSLVPGGLYGYTF.

By share, this clonotype ranks as medium-sized. This beta chain is an off-target read within a library intended for alpha chains, so its frequency means little. The genes are TRBV6-5 and TRBJ1-2; TRBD1 aligns across 7 bases. Germline CDR1 and CDR2: MNHEY and SVGAGI. The CDR3 is 12 residues long. Trimming at V came to 6 bases and at J to 5 bases, leaving 3 bases not matched to a gene. This CDR3 reads CASRVTGYGYTF. The DNA for the CDR3 is TGTGCCAGCAGGGTGACAGGGTATGGCTACACCTTC.

This clonotype was observed many times. As an off-target read in a library built for alpha chains, this beta chain has a frequency of little significance. The rearrangement joins TRBV6-6 to TRBJ1-6; D gene uncertain. V lost 0 bases, J lost 6 bases, and 9 bases lay in between. Germline-derived CDR1 and CDR2 are MNHNY and SVGAGI (reference sequence). The CDR3 has 15 amino acids. The CDR3 is CASSYSEDINSPLHF. CDR3 coding DNA: TGTGCCAGCAGTTACTCTGAGGATATTAATTCACCCCTCCACTTT.

This clonotype was counted many times. This beta chain appears as a stray read in a library generated for alpha chains; its size is not informative. The chain uses TRBV6-5 and TRBJ2-7, with D possibly TRBD1 on 5 matching bases. The CDR3 loop spans 13 amino acids. Germline V gene data show CDR1 as MNHEY and CDR2 as SVGAGI. The ends were cut back, 6 bases at V and 4 bases at J, with 13 bases in the middle. CDR3 protein: CASRVSGPYEQYF. CDR3 coding DNA: TGTGCCAGCAGGGTCTCAGGGCCGTACGAGCAGTACTTC.